This T cell receptor (beta chain) was sequenced in a study of blood T cell repertoires in COVID-19. Study information: Sites across the United States, Italy and Spain contributed samples from acute and convalescent COVID-19. In each case, the material was cDNA or gDNA derived from T cells, B-cell-depleted T cells, or PBMCs.

Germline V gene data show CDR1 as SEHNR and CDR2 as FQNEAQ (reference sequence). The CDR3 totals 14 residues. Per the study methods: The authors estimated nucleated cell counts from reference gene primer amplification. Assay: immunoSEQ multiplex PCR; the TCRdb copy retains only in-frame clones and omits some. For V, J and clone size, that table is used; D and trimming come from the DNA. The profile shows 50,000 or so clones, about 83% of them singletons. Worth noting for this clone: Sequence at one end of the junction differs from germline and may be a read error.

The sequencing sample was made of peripheral blood. The clonotype originates from a man in his forties or fifties with acute or convalescent COVID-19. The chain combines TRBV7-9 with TRBJ2-2; weak D call: TRBD1 (6 bases). CDR3 protein: CTSSLVTGTGELFF. The CDR3 bases are TGTACCAGCAGCTTAGTAACAGGGACCGGGGAGCTGTTTTTT.